The 7 T cell receptor beta chains below were found in one sample sequenced in a study of blood T cell repertoires in COVID-19. The table came from immunoSEQ multiplex PCR; TCRdb's copy has only in-frame clones and leaves some out. The sample contains 200,000 to 300,000 clones, around 88% of which appear only once. The specimen sequenced was PBMCs or T cells enriched from blood (not recorded which). These receptors were collected from a man in his forties or fifties who had recovered from COVID-19.

The chain uses TRBV6-1 and TRBJ2-7; TRBD2 aligns across 8 bases. CDR3 size: 16 residues. Trimming removed 0 bases from V and 3 bases from J; junction bases left unmatched: 7. Per germline, CDR1 MNHNS and CDR2 SASEGT. CDR3 bases: TGTGCCAGCAGTGAAGCGCTGGCGGGAGGTTTCTACGAGCAGTACTTC. Residues: CASSEALAGGFYEQYF.

About this clone itself: Distinct nucleotide sequences in the sample also encode this CDR3. This chain links TRBV6-2 or TRBV6-3 with TRBJ1-1; maybe TRBD1 (5 bases). This CDR3 comprises 12 residues. V was cut by 4 bases and J by 4 bases, with 7 bases left in between. Germline assignment: CDR1 MNHEY and CDR2 SVGEGT. CDR3 DNA: TGTGCCAGCAGTTCTAGGGGCACTGAAGCTTTCTTT. It translates to CASSSRGTEAFF.

The sample holds one count of this clone. The genes are TRBV5-1 and TRBJ1-1; 9 positions agree with TRBD1. Germline V gene data show CDR1 as SGHRS and CDR2 as YFSETQ. The CDR3 is 14 amino acids. J lost 6 bases, V lost 5 bases, and 8 bases had no gene match. The CDR3 bases are TGCGCCAGCAGTAGGGGACAGGGTTTTCCTGAAGCTTTCTTT. Its translation is CASSRGQGFPEAFF. Full variable domain (missing parts from reference TRBV5-1 and TRBJ1-1): KAGVTQTPRYLIKTRGQQVTLSCSPISGHRSVSWYQQTPGQGLQFLFEYFSETQRNKGNFPGRFSGRQFSNSRSEMNVSTLELGDSALYLCASSRGQGFPEAFFGQGTRLTVV.

The rearrangement joins TRBV7-8 to TRBJ2-7, with 9 bases identical to TRBD1. The CDR3 runs to 15 residues. The V and J ends lost 4 bases and 6 bases, in that order; junction bases with no gene match: 10. The germline V gene has CDR1 SGHVS and CDR2 FQNEAQ. The CDR3 here is CASSSIPGQGSEQYF. In DNA, the CDR3 is TGTGCCAGCAGCTCTATTCCGGGACAGGGTTCCGAGCAGTACTTC.

This clone occurred many times. This sample also contains other DNA sequences that code for the same CDR3. The chain employs TRBV7-3 and TRBJ1-1; 8 bases are a match to TRBD1. V dropped 5 bases and J dropped 0; count of bases not matched to a gene: 2. Germline V gene data show CDR1 as SGHTA and CDR2 as FQGTGA. This CDR3 contains 14 residues. This CDR3 reads CASSLDRVNTEAFF. The CDR3, as DNA: TGTGCCAGCAGCCTGGACAGGGTGAACACTGAAGCTTTCTTT. The full variable domain, in which reference TRBV7-3 and TRBJ1-1 provide the parts outside the CDR3, is GAGVSQTPSNKVTEKGKYVELRCDPISGHTALYWYRQSLGQGPEFLIYFQGTGAADDSGLPNDRFFAVRPEGSVSTLKIQRTERGDSAVYLCASSLDRVNTEAFFGQGTRLTVV.

A few counts support this clone. The rearrangement links TRBV6-1 to TRBJ2-7; tentative D call: TRBD1 (6 bases). Trimming shortened V by 1 base and J by 0 bases, and 10 bases separated the two germline ends. CDR1 is MNHNS, CDR2 SASEGT, per germline. The CDR3 length is 15 residues. The CDR3 reads CASSEGYRVSYEQYF. The CDR3 DNA sequence: TGTGCCAGCAGTGAAGGTTACAGGGTCTCCTACGAGCAGTACTTC.

This chain uses TRBV6-5 with TRBJ2-7, with 7 bases aligning to TRBD2. Germline assignment: CDR1 MNHEY and CDR2 SVGAGI. There are 16 residues in the CDR3. J lost 3 bases, V lost 0 bases, and 8 bases had no gene match. The CDR3 nucleotides read TGTGCCAGCAGTTACTCGACCCTGGGGGAGGGCTACGAGCAGTACTTC. Translation gives CASSYSTLGEGYEQYF.